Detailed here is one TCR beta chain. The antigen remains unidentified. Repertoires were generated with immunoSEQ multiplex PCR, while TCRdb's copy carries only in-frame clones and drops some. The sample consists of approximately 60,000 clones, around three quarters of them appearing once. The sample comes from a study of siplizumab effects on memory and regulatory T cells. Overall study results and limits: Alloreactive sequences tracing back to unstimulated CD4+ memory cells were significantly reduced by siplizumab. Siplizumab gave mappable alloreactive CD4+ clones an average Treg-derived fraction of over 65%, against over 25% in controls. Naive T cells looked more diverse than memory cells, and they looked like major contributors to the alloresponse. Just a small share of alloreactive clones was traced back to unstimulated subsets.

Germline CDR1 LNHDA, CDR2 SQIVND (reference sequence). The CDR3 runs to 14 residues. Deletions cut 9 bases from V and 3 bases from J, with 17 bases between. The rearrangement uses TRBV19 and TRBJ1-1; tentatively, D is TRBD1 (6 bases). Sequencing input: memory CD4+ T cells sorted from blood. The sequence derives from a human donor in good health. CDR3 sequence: CASGGPSAYTEAFF. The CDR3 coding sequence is TGTGCCAGCGGGGGGCCGTCGGCGTACACTGAAGCTTTCTTT. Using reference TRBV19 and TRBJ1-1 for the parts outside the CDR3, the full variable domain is DGGITQSPKYLFRKEGQNVTLSCEQNLNHDAMYWYRQDPGQGLRLIYYSQIVNDFQKGDIAEGYSVSREKKESFPLTVTSAQKNPTAFYLCASGGPSAYTEAFFGQGTRLTVV.